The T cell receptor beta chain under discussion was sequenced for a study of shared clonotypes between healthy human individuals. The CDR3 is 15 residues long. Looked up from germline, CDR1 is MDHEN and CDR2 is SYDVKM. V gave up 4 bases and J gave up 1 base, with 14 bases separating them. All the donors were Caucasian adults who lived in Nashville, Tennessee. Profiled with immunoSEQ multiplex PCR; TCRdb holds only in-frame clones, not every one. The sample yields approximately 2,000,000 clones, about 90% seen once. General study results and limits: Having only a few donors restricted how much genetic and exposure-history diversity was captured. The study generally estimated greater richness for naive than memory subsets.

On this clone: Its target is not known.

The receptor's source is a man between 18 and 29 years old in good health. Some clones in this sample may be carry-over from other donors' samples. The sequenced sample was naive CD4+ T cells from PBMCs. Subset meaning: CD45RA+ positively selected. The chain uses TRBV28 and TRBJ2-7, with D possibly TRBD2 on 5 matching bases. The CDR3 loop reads CASSSEGLLSYEQYF. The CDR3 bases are TGTGCCAGCAGTTCAGAGGGTCTGTTATCCTACGAGCAGTACTTC.